These T cell receptor beta chains were read from a single sample in a study of blood T cells in healthy people across ages. TCRdb analysed the 5' RACE reads with MiXCR anew, one entry per CDR3 protein. The table records 850,000 to 1,100,000 distinct CDR3 sequences, less than 45% of them present only once. Sequenced material: blood. Source of these receptors: a man younger than 30 in good health. Each CDR3 is given with its conserved first and last residue. A D gene is named only where the DNA matches it firmly. Clone size is given for some rows only: seen once, a few or many times, or a class if the clone is expanded.

v_gene: TRBV7-2
abundance: .
j_gene: TRBJ2-2
d_gene: .
CDR3aa: CASSTPPNTGELFF
CDR3nt: TGTGCCAGCAGCACCCCCCCCAATACCGGGGAGCTGTTTTTT

v_gene: TRBV12-3/TRBV12-4
abundance: .
j_gene: TRBJ2-3
d_gene: TRBD2
CDR3aa: CASSPGTSGGTPDTQYF
CDR3nt: TGTGCCAGCAGTCCCGGGACTAGCGGGGGGACACCAGATACGCAGTATTTT

v_gene: TRBV9
abundance: .
j_gene: TRBJ1-1
d_gene: .
CDR3aa: CASSPAEYTEAFF
CDR3nt: TGTGCCAGCAGTCCGGCGGAGTACACTGAAGCTTTCTTT

v_gene: TRBV5-1
abundance: .
j_gene: TRBJ2-3
d_gene: .
CDR3aa: CASSVSSITDTQYF
CDR3nt: TGCGCCAGCAGCGTAAGCTCCATCACAGATACGCAGTATTTT

v_gene: TRBV7-9
abundance: .
j_gene: TRBJ1-1
d_gene: .
CDR3aa: CASSLGDYQGAFF
CDR3nt: TGTGCCAGCAGCTTAGGGGACTACCAAGGGGCTTTCTTT

v_gene: TRBV9
abundance: .
j_gene: TRBJ1-1
d_gene: TRBD1
CDR3aa: CASSANRGTEAFF
CDR3nt: TGTGCCAGCAGCGCCAACAGGGGCACTGAAGCTTTCTTT

v_gene: TRBV6-6
abundance: few
j_gene: TRBJ1-2
d_gene: TRBD1
CDR3aa: CATEQGRYSGYTF
CDR3nt: TGTGCCACCGAACAGGGGAGGTATTCTGGCTACACCTTC

v_gene: TRBV15
abundance: .
j_gene: TRBJ1-2
d_gene: .
CDR3aa: CATSRDREGTNYGYTF
CDR3nt: TGTGCCACCAGCAGAGATAGAGAGGGGACTAACTATGGCTACACCTTC

v_gene: TRBV18
abundance: .
j_gene: TRBJ2-4
d_gene: TRBD1
CDR3aa: CASSPTGLAAKNIQYF
CDR3nt: TGTGCCAGCTCACCGACAGGGTTGGCGGCCAAAAACATTCAGTACTTC

v_gene: TRBV13
abundance: .
j_gene: TRBJ2-7
d_gene: .
CDR3aa: CASSTDPTGYSNEQYF
CDR3nt: TGTGCCAGCAGCACCGACCCGACAGGTTACAGCAACGAGCAGTACTTC

v_gene: TRBV4-2
abundance: few
j_gene: TRBJ2-7
d_gene: .
CDR3aa: CASSQAGQPYEQYF
CDR3nt: TGTGCCAGCAGCCAAGCCGGACAGCCCTACGAGCAGTACTTC

v_gene: TRBV7-9
abundance: .
j_gene: TRBJ1-6
d_gene: .
CDR3aa: CASSPGGPYSPLHF
CDR3nt: TGTGCCAGCAGCCCCGGTGGTCCCTATTCACCCCTCCACTTT

v_gene: TRBV27
abundance: .
j_gene: TRBJ2-3
d_gene: TRBD1
CDR3aa: CASRSGTGLNTQYF
CDR3nt: TGTGCCAGCAGATCCGGGACAGGATTAAATACGCAGTATTTT

v_gene: TRBV3-1
abundance: .
j_gene: TRBJ2-2
d_gene: .
CDR3aa: CASSQKLVGELFF
CDR3nt: TGTGCCAGCAGCCAAAAACTAGTTGGGGAGCTGTTTTTT

v_gene: TRBV5-1
abundance: few
j_gene: TRBJ2-1
d_gene: TRBD1
CDR3aa: CASSSDRGVIEQFF
CDR3nt: TGCGCCAGCAGCTCAGACAGGGGAGTCATTGAGCAGTTCTTC

v_gene: TRBV28
abundance: .
j_gene: TRBJ1-6
d_gene: .
CDR3aa: CASNTRPNSPLHF
CDR3nt: TGTGCCAGCAATACGCGACCTAATTCACCCCTCCACTTT

v_gene: TRBV2
abundance: few
j_gene: TRBJ2-3
d_gene: .
CDR3aa: CASSDRRGAVLADTQYF
CDR3nt: TGTGCCAGCAGTGACAGAAGGGGCGCGGTGTTGGCAGATACGCAGTATTTT

v_gene: TRBV29-1
abundance: few
j_gene: TRBJ1-1
d_gene: .
CDR3aa: CSAPKSGMNTEAFF
CDR3nt: TGCAGCGCACCGAAATCGGGAATGAACACTGAAGCTTTCTTT

v_gene: TRBV7-2
abundance: .
j_gene: TRBJ1-3
d_gene: TRBD1
CDR3aa: CASSSRTGLENTIYF
CDR3nt: TGTGCCAGCAGCTCTAGGACAGGGCTCGAAAACACCATATATTTT

v_gene: TRBV7-2
abundance: few
j_gene: TRBJ1-1
d_gene: TRBD1
CDR3aa: CASSPHTGDYTEAFF
CDR3nt: TGTGCCAGCAGCCCCCATACAGGGGACTACACTGAAGCTTTCTTT

v_gene: TRBV29-1
abundance: .
j_gene: TRBJ1-1
d_gene: TRBD1
CDR3aa: CSVAGQLNTEAFF
CDR3nt: TGCAGCGTTGCGGGACAGCTGAACACTGAAGCTTTCTTT

v_gene: TRBV7-8
abundance: .
j_gene: TRBJ2-3
d_gene: .
CDR3aa: CASSESLDTQYF
CDR3nt: TGTGCCAGCAGCGAAAGCCTGGATACGCAGTATTTT

v_gene: TRBV15
abundance: many
j_gene: TRBJ2-5
d_gene: .
CDR3aa: CATSSIFQGIPGETQYF
CDR3nt: TGTGCCACCAGCAGTATATTTCAGGGTATCCCTGGAGAGACCCAGTACTTC

v_gene: TRBV7-9
abundance: once
j_gene: TRBJ2-2
d_gene: .
CDR3aa: CASSLTLFTSSGELFF
CDR3nt: TGTGCCAGCAGCCTCACACTTTTCACTTCGTCAGGGGAGCTGTTTTTT

v_gene: TRBV4-3
abundance: few
j_gene: TRBJ2-7
d_gene: .
CDR3aa: CASSQEYVSSYNEQYF
CDR3nt: TGCGCCAGCAGCCAAGAATACGTCAGCTCCTACAATGAGCAGTACTTC

v_gene: TRBV3-1
abundance: .
j_gene: TRBJ1-1
d_gene: .
CDR3aa: CASSQDHGFGWAFF
CDR3nt: TGTGCCAGCAGCCAAGATCATGGCTTCGGGTGGGCTTTCTTT

v_gene: TRBV6-1
abundance: .
j_gene: TRBJ2-5
d_gene: TRBD1
CDR3aa: CASSVDRAIIRQYF
CDR3nt: TGTGCCAGCAGTGTGGACAGGGCTATAATAAGGCAGTACTTC

v_gene: TRBV27
abundance: few
j_gene: TRBJ1-4
d_gene: TRBD1
CDR3aa: CASSSHIAGGTGANEKLFF
CDR3nt: TGTGCCAGCAGTTCGCATATTGCTGGCGGGACAGGCGCCAATGAAAAACTGTTTTTT

v_gene: TRBV27
abundance: .
j_gene: TRBJ2-1
d_gene: .
CDR3aa: CATRSLDSPYNEQFF
CDR3nt: TGTGCCACCAGGTCCCTAGATTCCCCCTACAATGAGCAGTTCTTC

v_gene: TRBV2
abundance: .
j_gene: TRBJ1-2
d_gene: .
CDR3aa: CASSPDGRLTNYGYTF
CDR3nt: TGTGCCAGCAGTCCGGACGGACGTCTTACTAACTATGGCTACACCTTC

v_gene: TRBV9
abundance: .
j_gene: TRBJ2-2
d_gene: TRBD2
CDR3aa: CASSARLAGGSANTGELFF
CDR3nt: TGTGCCAGCAGCGCCCGACTAGCGGGGGGGAGTGCGAACACCGGGGAGCTGTTTTTT

v_gene: TRBV29-1
abundance: .
j_gene: TRBJ1-5
d_gene: .
CDR3aa: CSVEGIDENGGDHSNQPQHF
CDR3nt: TGCAGCGTTGAGGGCATAGATGAGAACGGAGGGGACCATAGCAATCAGCCCCAGCATTTT

v_gene: TRBV18
abundance: few
j_gene: TRBJ2-3
d_gene: TRBD2
CDR3aa: CASSPPVTSPARDTQYF
CDR3nt: TGTGCCAGCTCACCACCAGTGACTAGCCCAGCCCGGGATACGCAGTATTTT

v_gene: TRBV29-1
abundance: few
j_gene: TRBJ1-2
d_gene: .
CDR3aa: CSVGGGGGYTF
CDR3nt: TGCAGCGTTGGGGGGGGCGGTGGCTACACCTTC

v_gene: TRBV20-1
abundance: .
j_gene: TRBJ2-3
d_gene: .
CDR3aa: CSAITSGQGFFADTQYF
CDR3nt: TGCAGTGCTATCACTAGCGGACAGGGCTTTTTCGCAGATACGCAGTATTTT

v_gene: TRBV7-3
abundance: few
j_gene: TRBJ2-3
d_gene: TRBD1
CDR3aa: CASSLNRQGNTDTQYF
CDR3nt: TGTGCCAGCAGCTTAAACCGACAGGGCAACACAGATACGCAGTATTTT

v_gene: TRBV20-1
abundance: few
j_gene: TRBJ2-5
d_gene: .
CDR3aa: CSARLARETQYF
CDR3nt: TGCAGTGCTAGATTAGCTCGAGAGACCCAGTACTTC

v_gene: TRBV7-3
abundance: many
j_gene: TRBJ2-4
d_gene: .
CDR3aa: CASSFDSLNIQYF
CDR3nt: TGTGCCAGCAGCTTTGACAGTTTAAACATTCAGTACTTC

v_gene: TRBV10-2
abundance: many
j_gene: TRBJ2-1
d_gene: TRBD2
CDR3aa: CASSVGTSVMGQFF
CDR3nt: TGCGCCAGCAGTGTTGGGACTAGCGTGATGGGGCAGTTCTTC

v_gene: TRBV20-1
abundance: many
j_gene: TRBJ2-7
d_gene: .
CDR3aa: CSARDLGYEQYF
CDR3nt: TGCAGTGCTAGAGATCTTGGGTACGAGCAGTACTTC

v_gene: TRBV6-2/TRBV6-3
abundance: once
j_gene: TRBJ2-5
d_gene: TRBD1
CDR3aa: CASSYWQGAETQYF
CDR3nt: TGTGCCAGCAGTTATTGGCAGGGGGCGGAGACCCAGTACTTC

v_gene: TRBV7-2
abundance: few
j_gene: TRBJ1-2
d_gene: .
CDR3aa: CASSLSQGSYGYTF
CDR3nt: TGTGCCAGCAGCTTAAGCCAAGGGTCCTATGGCTACACCTTC

v_gene: TRBV21-1
abundance: .
j_gene: TRBJ1-1
d_gene: .
CDR3aa: CASSKMAHRYTEAFF
CDR3nt: TGTGCCAGCAGCAAAATGGCACATAGATACACTGAAGCTTTCTTT

v_gene: TRBV12-3/TRBV12-4
abundance: .
j_gene: TRBJ2-3
d_gene: .
CDR3aa: CASNIWTGGSDTQYF
CDR3nt: TGTGCCAGCAATATTTGGACAGGAGGGTCAGATACGCAGTATTTT

v_gene: TRBV7-2
abundance: few
j_gene: TRBJ1-5
d_gene: .
CDR3aa: CASSFVRDQPQHF
CDR3nt: TGTGCCAGCAGCTTCGTTAGGGATCAGCCCCAGCATTTT

v_gene: TRBV11-2
abundance: .
j_gene: TRBJ2-5
d_gene: TRBD2
CDR3aa: CASSFHGLAGEETQYF
CDR3nt: TGTGCCAGCAGCTTCCACGGACTAGCGGGGGAAGAGACCCAGTACTTC

v_gene: TRBV4-3
abundance: .
j_gene: TRBJ2-3
d_gene: TRBD1
CDR3aa: CASSHAGTGVSTDTQYF
CDR3nt: TGCGCCAGCAGCCATGCCGGGACAGGGGTGAGCACAGATACGCAGTATTTT